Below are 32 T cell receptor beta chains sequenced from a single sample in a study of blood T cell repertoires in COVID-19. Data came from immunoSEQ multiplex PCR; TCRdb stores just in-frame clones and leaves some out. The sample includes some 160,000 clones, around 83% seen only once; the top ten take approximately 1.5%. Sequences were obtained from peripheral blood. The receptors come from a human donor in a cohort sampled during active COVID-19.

The CDR3 sequence: CASSQWAGNLRETQYF. The CDR3 DNA reads TGTGCCAGCAGCCAATGGGCGGGCAACCTTCGAGAGACCCAGTACTTC. This chain connects TRBV16 to TRBJ2-5; D is possibly TRBD2 (5 bases). Germline V gene data show CDR1 as KGHSY and CDR2 as FQNENV. This CDR3 has 16 residues. V dropped 1 base and J dropped 4 bases, with 16 bases sitting between them.

The CDR3 protein is CASSEYSGRDSHIGANVLTF. As DNA, the CDR3 is TGTGCCAGCAGTGAATATAGTGGTCGTGACAGTCACATTGGGGCCAACGTCCTGACTTTC. The chain recombines TRBV2 with TRBJ2-6; possible D gene TRBD1, 5 bases. The V gene lost 2 bases and the J gene lost 3 bases, with 23 bases spanning the gap. CDR3 length equals 20 residues. Germline CDR1 reads SNHLY; CDR2 reads FYNNEI. Together with reference TRBV2 and TRBJ2-6, the CDR3 gives the full variable domain: EPEVTQTPSHQVTQMGQEVILRCVPISNHLYFYWYRQILGQKVEFLVSFYNNEISEKSEIFDDQFSVERPDGSNFTLKIRSTKLEDSAMYFCASSEYSGRDSHIGANVLTFGAGSRLTVL.

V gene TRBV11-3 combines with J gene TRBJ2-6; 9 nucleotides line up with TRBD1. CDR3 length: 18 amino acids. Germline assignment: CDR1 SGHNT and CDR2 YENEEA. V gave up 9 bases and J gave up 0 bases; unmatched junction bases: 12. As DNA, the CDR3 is TGTGCCAGTGGACAGGGGCACTCGACCAGCTCTGGGGCCAACGTCCTGACTTTC. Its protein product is CASGQGHSTSSGANVLTF.

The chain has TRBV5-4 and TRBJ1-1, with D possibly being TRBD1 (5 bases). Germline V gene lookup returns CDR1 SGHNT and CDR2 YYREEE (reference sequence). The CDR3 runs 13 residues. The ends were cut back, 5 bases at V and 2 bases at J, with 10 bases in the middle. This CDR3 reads CASRIDRNTEAFF. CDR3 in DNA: TGTGCCAGCAGAATCGACAGAAACACTGAAGCTTTCTTT.

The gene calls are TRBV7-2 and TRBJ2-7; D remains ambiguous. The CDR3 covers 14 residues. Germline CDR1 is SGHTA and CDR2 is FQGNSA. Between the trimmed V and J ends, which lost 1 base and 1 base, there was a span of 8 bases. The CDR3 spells CASSLVRFSYEQYF. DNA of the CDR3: TGTGCCAGCAGCTTAGTGCGCTTTTCCTACGAGCAGTACTTC. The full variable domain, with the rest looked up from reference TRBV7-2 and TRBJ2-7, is GAGVSQSPSNKVTEKGKDVELRCDPISGHTALYWYRQSLGQGLEFLIYFQGNSAPDKSGLPSDRFSAERTGGSVSTLTIQRTQQEDSAVYLCASSLVRFSYEQYFGPGTRLTVT.

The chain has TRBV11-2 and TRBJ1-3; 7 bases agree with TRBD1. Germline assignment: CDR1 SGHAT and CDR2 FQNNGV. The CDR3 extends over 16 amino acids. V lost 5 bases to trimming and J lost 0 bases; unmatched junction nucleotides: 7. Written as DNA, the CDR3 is TGTGCCAGCAGCGGGGGACAGCCCAGCTCTGGAAACACCATATATTTT. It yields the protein CASSGGQPSSGNTIYF.

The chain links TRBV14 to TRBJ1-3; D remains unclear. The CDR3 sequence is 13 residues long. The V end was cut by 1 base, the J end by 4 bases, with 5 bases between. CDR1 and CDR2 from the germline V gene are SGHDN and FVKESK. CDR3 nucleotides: TGTGCCAGCAGCCAAGCGGGGGGAAACACCATATATTTT. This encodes CASSQAGGNTIYF.

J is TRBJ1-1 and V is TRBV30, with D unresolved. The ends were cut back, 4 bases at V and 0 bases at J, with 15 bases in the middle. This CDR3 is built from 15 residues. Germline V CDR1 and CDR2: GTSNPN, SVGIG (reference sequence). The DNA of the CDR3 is TGTGCCTGGACTATACTGGGTAGCATGAACACTGAAGCTTTCTTT. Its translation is CAWTILGSMNTEAFF. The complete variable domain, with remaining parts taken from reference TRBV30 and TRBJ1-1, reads SQTIHQWPATLVQPVGSPLSLECTVEGTSNPNLYWYRQAAGRGLQLLFYSVGIGQISSEVPQNLSASRPQDRQFILSSKKLLLSDSGFYLCAWTILGSMNTEAFFGQGTRLTVV.

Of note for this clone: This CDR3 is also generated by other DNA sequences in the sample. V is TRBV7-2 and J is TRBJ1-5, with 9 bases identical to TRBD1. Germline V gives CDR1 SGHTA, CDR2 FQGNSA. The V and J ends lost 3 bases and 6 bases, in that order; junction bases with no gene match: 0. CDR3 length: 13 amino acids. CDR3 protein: CASSLTGGQPQHF. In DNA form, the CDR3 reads TGTGCCAGCAGCTTGACAGGGGGTCAGCCCCAGCATTTT.

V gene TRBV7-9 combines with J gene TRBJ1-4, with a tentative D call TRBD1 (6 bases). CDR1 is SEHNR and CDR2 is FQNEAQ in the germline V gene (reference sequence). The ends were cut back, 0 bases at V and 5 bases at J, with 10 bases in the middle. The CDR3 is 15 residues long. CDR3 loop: CASSLAGTPNEKLFF. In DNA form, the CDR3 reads TGTGCCAGCAGCTTAGCCGGGACACCCAATGAAAAACTGTTTTTT.

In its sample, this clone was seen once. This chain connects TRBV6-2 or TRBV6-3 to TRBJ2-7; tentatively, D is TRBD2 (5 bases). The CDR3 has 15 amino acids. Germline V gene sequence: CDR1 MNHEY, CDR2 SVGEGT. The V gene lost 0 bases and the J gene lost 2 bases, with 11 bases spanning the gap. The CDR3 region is CASSYSRVSPYEQYF. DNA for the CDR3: TGTGCCAGCAGTTACTCGAGGGTAAGCCCCTACGAGCAGTACTTC.

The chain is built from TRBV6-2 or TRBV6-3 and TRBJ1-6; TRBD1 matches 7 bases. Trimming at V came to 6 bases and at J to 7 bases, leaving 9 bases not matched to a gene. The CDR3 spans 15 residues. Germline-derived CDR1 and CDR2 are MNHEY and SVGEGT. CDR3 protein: CASSEQGPGNSPLHF. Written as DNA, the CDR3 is TGTGCCAGCAGCGAACAGGGGCCGGGAAATTCACCCCTCCACTTT.

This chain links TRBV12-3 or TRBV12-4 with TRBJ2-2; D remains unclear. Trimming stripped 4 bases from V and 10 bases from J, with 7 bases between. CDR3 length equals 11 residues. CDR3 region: CASSSGEELFF. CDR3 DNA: TGTGCCAGCAGTTCCGGTGAGGAGCTGTTTTTT.

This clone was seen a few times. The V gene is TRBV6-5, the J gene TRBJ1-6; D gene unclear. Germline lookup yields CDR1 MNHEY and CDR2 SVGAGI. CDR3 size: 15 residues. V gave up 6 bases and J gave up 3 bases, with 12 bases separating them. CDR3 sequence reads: CASRNAGYYNSPLHF. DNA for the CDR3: TGTGCCAGCAGGAACGCGGGCTACTATAATTCACCCCTCCACTTT.

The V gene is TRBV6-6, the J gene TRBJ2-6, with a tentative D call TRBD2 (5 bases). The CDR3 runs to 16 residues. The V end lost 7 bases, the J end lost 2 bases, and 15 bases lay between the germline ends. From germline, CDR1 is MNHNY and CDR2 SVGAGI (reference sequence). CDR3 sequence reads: CASTLQRAPGANVLTF. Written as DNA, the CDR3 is TGTGCCAGCACCCTACAGAGGGCCCCTGGGGCCAACGTCCTGACTTTC.

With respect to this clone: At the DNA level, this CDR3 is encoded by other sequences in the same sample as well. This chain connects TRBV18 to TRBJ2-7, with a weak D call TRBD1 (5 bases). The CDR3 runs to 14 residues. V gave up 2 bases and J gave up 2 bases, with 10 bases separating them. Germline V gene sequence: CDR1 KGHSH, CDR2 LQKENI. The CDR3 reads CASSPDRGTYEQYF. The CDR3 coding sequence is TGTGCCAGCTCACCAGATAGGGGCACCTACGAGCAGTACTTC.

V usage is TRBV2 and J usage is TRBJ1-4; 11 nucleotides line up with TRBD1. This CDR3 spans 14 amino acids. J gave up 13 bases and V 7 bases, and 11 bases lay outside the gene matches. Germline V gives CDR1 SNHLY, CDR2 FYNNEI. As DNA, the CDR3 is TGTGCCAGCATTCGGACAGGGGGCATCCGAGCACTGTTTTTT. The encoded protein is CASIRTGGIRALFF.

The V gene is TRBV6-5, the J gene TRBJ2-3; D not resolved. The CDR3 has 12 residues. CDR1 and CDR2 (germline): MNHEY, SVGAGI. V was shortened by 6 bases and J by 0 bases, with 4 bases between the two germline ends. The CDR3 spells CASSGSTDTQYF. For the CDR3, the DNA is TGTGCCAGCAGCGGGAGCACAGATACGCAGTATTTT.

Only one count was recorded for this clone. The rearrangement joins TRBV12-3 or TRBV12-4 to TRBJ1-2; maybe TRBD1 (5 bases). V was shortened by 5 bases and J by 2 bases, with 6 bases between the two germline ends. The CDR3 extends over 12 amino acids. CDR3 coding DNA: TGTGCCAGCAGTCAGGGAAACTATGGCTACACCTTC. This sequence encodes CASSQGNYGYTF.

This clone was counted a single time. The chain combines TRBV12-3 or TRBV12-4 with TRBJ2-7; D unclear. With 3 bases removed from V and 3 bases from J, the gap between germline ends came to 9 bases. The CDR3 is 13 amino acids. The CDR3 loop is CASSFDFHYEQYF. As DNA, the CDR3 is TGTGCCAGCAGTTTCGACTTCCACTACGAGCAGTACTTC.

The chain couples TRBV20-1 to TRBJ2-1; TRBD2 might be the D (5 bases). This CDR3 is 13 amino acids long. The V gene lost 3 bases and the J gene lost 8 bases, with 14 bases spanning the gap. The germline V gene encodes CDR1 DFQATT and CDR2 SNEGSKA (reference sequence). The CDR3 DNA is TGCAGTGCTAGTGTGTGGGCGGGCTATGAGCAGTTCTTC. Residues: CSASVWAGYEQFF.

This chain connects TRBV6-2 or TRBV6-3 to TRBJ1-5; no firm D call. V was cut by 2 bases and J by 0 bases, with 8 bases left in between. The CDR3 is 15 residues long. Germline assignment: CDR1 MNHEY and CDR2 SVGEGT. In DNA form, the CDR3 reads TGTGCCAGCAGTTACCCCGGGATTAGCAATCAGCCCCAGCATTTT. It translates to CASSYPGISNQPQHF.

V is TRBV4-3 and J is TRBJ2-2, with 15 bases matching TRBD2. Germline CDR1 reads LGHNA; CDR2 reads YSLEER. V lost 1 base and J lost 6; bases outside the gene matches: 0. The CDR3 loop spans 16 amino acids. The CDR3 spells CASSQGTSGRAGELFF. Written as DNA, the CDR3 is TGCGCCAGCAGCCAAGGGACTAGCGGGAGGGCCGGGGAGCTGTTTTTT.

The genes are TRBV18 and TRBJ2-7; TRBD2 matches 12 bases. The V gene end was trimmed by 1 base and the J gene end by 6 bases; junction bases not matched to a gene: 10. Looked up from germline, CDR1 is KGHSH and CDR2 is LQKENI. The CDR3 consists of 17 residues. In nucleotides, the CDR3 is TGTGCCAGCTCACCACGACTAGCGGGAGACTCGCTAGGCGAGCAGTACTTC. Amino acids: CASSPRLAGDSLGEQYF.

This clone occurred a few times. The CDR3: CASSSPGGVVYGYTF. The CDR3 DNA reads TGTGCCAGCAGCTCCCCTGGGGGGGTAGTCTATGGCTACACCTTC. The chain couples TRBV5-6 to TRBJ1-2, with D tentatively TRBD1 (5 bases). The CDR3 covers 15 residues. Germline loops: CDR1 SGHDT, CDR2 YYEEEE. V was pared by 3 bases and J by 4 bases, with 16 bases between.

CDR3 sequence reads: CATTLGRGANEKLFF. The CDR3 DNA reads TGTGCCACCACGTTAGGGAGGGGGGCGAATGAAAAACTGTTTTTT. V usage is TRBV19 and J usage is TRBJ1-4, with D tentatively TRBD1 (6 bases). Trimming stripped 10 bases from V and 5 bases from J, with 20 bases between. The CDR3 has 15 residues. Looked up from germline, CDR1 is LNHDA and CDR2 is SQIVND (reference sequence).

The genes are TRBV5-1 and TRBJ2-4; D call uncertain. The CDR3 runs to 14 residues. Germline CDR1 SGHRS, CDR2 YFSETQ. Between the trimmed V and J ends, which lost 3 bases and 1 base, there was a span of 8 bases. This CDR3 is CASSSTAAKNIQYF. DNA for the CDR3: TGCGCCAGCAGCTCTACAGCTGCCAAAAACATTCAGTACTTC.

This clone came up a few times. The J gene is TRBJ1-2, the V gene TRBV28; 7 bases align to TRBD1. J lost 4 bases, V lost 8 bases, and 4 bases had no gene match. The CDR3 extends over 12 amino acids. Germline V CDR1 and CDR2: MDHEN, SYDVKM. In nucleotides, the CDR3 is TGTGCCAGCCAAGACAGGGCCTATGGCTACACCTTC. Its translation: CASQDRAYGYTF.

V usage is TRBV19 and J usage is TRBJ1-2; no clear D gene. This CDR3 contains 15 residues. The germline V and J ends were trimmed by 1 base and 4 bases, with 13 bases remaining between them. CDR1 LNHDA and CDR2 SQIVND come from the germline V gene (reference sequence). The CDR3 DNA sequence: TGTGCCAGTAGTATAGTCGCGGTTGTAGGCTATGGCTACACCTTC. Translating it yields CASSIVAVVGYGYTF. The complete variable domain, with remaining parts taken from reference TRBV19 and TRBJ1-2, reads DGGITQSPKYLFRKEGQNVTLSCEQNLNHDAMYWYRQDPGQGLRLIYYSQIVNDFQKGDIAEGYSVSREKKESFPLTVTSAQKNPTAFYLCASSIVAVVGYGYTFGSGTRLTVV.

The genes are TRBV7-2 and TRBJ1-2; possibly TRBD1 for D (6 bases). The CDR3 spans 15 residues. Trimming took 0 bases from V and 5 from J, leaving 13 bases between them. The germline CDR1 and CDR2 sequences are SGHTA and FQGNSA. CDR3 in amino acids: CASSLAYREGYGYTF. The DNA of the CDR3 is TGTGCCAGCAGCTTAGCTTACAGGGAAGGGTATGGCTACACCTTC.

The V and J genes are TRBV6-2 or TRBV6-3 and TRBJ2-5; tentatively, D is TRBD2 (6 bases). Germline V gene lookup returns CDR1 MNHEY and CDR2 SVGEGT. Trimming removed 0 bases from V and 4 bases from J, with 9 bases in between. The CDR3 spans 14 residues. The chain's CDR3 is CASSYSSGRETQYF. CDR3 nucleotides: TGTGCCAGCAGTTACTCGTCCGGGAGAGAGACCCAGTACTTC.

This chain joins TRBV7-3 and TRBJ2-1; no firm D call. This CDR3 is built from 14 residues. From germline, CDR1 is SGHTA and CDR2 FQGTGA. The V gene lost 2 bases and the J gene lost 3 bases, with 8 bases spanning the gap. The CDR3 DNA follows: TGTGCCAGCAGCTTAGCTACAGACTACAATGAGCAGTTCTTC. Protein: CASSLATDYNEQFF.